This T cell receptor (beta chain) comes out of a study of T cells after posttransplantation cyclophosphamide. Overall study results and limits: Recipient CMV seropositivity and CMV reactivation strongly tracked TRB clonality.

Remarks on this clone: Its antigen is currently unknown.

Clones were read by immunoSEQ multiplex PCR, and TCRdb kept only the in-frame ones, dropping some. This sample has 3,000 or so clones, with around 82% found just once. Sequenced sample: CD8+ T cells sorted from bone marrow. This TCR derives from a woman between 55 and 75 years old in good health, CMV-negative, and a related stem cell transplant donor.

CDR3 nucleotide sequence: TGTGCCAGCAGTTATGACACCCTTAACTATGGCTACACCTTC. It codes for CASSYDTLNYGYTF. V usage is TRBV6-6 and J usage is TRBJ1-2; D is ambiguous. The CDR3 is 14 amino acids. Germline V lookup: CDR1 MNHNY, CDR2 SVGAGI (reference sequence). Trimming took 3 bases from V and 1 from J, leaving 9 bases between them.